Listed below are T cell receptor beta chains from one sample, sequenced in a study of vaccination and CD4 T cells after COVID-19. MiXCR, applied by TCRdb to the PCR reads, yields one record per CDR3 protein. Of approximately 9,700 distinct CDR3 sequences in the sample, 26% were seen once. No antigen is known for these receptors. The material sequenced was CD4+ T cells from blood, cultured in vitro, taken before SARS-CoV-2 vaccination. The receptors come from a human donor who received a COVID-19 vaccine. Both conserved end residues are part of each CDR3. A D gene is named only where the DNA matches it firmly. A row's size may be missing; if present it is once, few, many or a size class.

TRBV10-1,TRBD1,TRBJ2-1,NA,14,TGCGCCAGCAGTGACCGACAGGGGGTTTGGGGGCAGTTCTTC,CASSDRQGVWGQFF
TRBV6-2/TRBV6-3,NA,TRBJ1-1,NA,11,TGTGCCAGCAGTTACGGAGGGGAAGCTTTCTTT,CASSYGGEAFF
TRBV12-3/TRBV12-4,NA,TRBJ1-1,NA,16,TGTGCCAGCAGTTTAAGAGTTGCGGGTTTCACCACTGAAGCTTTCTTT,CASSLRVAGFTTEAFF
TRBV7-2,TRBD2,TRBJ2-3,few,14,TGTGCCAGCACCGAAAGGGACTACACAGATACGCAGTATTTT,CASTERDYTDTQYF
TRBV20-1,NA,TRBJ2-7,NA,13,TGCAGTGCTAGAGCGATCGGCAGGGACGAGCAGTACTTC,CSARAIGRDEQYF
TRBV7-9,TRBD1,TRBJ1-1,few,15,TGTGCCAGCATCACTGCCAGGGGGTCGAACACTGAAGCTTTCTTT,CASITARGSNTEAFF
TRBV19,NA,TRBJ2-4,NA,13,TGTGCCAGTAGAGGAGGGGCCATCGGGATTCAGTACTTC,CASRGGAIGIQYF
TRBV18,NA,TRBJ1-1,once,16,TGTGCCAGCTCACCACTGGGAGCCGGGGTTAACACTGAAGCTTTCTTT,CASSPLGAGVNTEAFF
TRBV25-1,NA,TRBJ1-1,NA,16,TGTGCCAGCAGTGAATTCGGAGGACGAACGAACACTGAAGCTTTCTTT,CASSEFGGRTNTEAFF
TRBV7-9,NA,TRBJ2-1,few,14,TGTGCCAGCAGCTTAGGGACAGCCGTCGATGAGCAGTTCTTC,CASSLGTAVDEQFF
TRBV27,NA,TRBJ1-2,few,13,TGTGCCAGCAGTTTTCGGGAGGGTACGGGCTACACCTTC,CASSFREGTGYTF
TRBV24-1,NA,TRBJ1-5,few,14,TGTGCCACCAGTGATCCCTATAGCAATCAGCCCCAGCATTTT,CATSDPYSNQPQHF
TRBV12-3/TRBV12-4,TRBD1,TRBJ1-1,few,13,TGTGCCAGCACCTCCGGGACAGGCGCCGAAGCTTTCTTT,CASTSGTGAEAFF
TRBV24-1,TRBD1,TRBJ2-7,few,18,TGTGCCACCATCAACCCCGGGACAGGGGGCGATTTAATCTACGAGCAGTACTTC,CATINPGTGGDLIYEQYF
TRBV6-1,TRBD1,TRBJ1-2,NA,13,TGTGCCAGCAAATCTCAGGGGGACCATGGCTACACCTTC,CASKSQGDHGYTF
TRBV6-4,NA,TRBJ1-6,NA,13,TGTGCCAGCAGTGACTCAGGGTATTCACCCCTCCACTTT,CASSDSGYSPLHF
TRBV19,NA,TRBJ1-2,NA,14,TGTGCCAGTAGTAGCGAAGGGGTTAACTATGGCTACACCTTC,CASSSEGVNYGYTF
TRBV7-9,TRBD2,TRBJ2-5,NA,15,TGTGCCAGCGGGCCCGGCGGGGGGCCGGGAGAGACCCAGTACTTC,CASGPGGGPGETQYF
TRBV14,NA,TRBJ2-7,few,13,TGTGCCAGCAGCCAAGCGGAGAGTCCCGAGCAGTACTTC,CASSQAESPEQYF
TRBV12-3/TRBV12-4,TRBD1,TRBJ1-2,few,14,TGTGCCAGCAGCCGGACAGGAATTAACTATGGCTACACCTTC,CASSRTGINYGYTF
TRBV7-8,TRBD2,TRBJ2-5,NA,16,TGTGCCAGCAGCTTAGACCCGGGGGGGGGCCTTTCGACCCAGTACTTC,CASSLDPGGGLSTQYF
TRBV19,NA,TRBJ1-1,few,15,TGTGCCAGTAGTACATCAGCCGGGGGACACACTGAAGCTTTCTTT,CASSTSAGGHTEAFF
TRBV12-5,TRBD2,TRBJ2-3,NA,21,TGTGCTAGTGGTTTGGTCTTCACTAGCGGGGGGGAGGGGCCTGGCACAGATACGCAGTATTTT,CASGLVFTSGGEGPGTDTQYF
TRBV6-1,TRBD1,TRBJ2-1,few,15,TGTGCCAGCAGCTCGACAGGGGGCTCCTACAATGAGCAGTTCTTC,CASSSTGGSYNEQFF
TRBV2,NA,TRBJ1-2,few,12,TGTGCCAGCAGTGATACAGGGAAAGGCTACACCTTC,CASSDTGKGYTF
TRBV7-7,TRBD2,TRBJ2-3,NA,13,TGTGCCAGTAGCGGGACGGTTACAGATACGCAGTATTTT,CASSGTVTDTQYF
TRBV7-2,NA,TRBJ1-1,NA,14,TGTGCCAGCAGCTTAGCTGGGGCAACCGCTGAAGCTTTCTTT,CASSLAGATAEAFF
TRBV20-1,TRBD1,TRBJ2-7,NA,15,TGCAGTGCTAGAGGTCAGACAGGGGGCGCCTACGAGCAGTACTTC,CSARGQTGGAYEQYF
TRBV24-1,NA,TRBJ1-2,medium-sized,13,TGTGCCACCAGTGATGGACAGATCTATGGCTACACCTTC,CATSDGQIYGYTF
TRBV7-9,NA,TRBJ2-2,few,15,TGTGCCAGCAGCTTCGGCGGGGGACAGACCGGGGAGCTGTTTTTT,CASSFGGGQTGELFF
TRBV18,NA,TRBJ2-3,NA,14,TGTGCCAGCTCAGAGGTCAGGAGGGCAGATACGCAGTATTTT,CASSEVRRADTQYF
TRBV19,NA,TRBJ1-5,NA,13,TGTGCCAGTAGTATAGGGCGGGACCAGCCCCAGCATTTT,CASSIGRDQPQHF
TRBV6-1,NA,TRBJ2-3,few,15,TGTGCCAGCAGTGGACTACAGGGAGTCGCAGATACGCAGTATTTT,CASSGLQGVADTQYF
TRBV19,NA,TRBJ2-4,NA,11,TGTGCCAGTAGTATACGGAACATTCAGTACTTC,CASSIRNIQYF
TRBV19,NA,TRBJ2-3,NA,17,TGTGCCACTTCTCCGCTCCGGCCCGGCACTGGCACAGATACGCAGTATTTT,CATSPLRPGTGTDTQYF
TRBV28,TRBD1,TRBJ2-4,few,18,TGTGCCAGCAGTTTTTCAGGGGGTTGGGCAATGGGCAAAAACATTCAGTACTTC,CASSFSGGWAMGKNIQYF
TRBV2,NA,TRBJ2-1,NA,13,TGTGCCAGCAGTGGTGAATCTAATAGTGAGCAGTTCTTC,CASSGESNSEQFF
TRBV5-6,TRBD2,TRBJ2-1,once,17,TGTGCCAGCAGCCCGGGGGGGAGGGGGGGGTTCTACAATGAGCAGTTCTTC,CASSPGGRGGFYNEQFF
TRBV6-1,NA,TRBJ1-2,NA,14,TGTGCCAGCACCTTTGACGGGTCCGACTATGGCTACACCTTC,CASTFDGSDYGYTF
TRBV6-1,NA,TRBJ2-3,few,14,TGTGCCAGCAGGAATACGGGGGGCACAGATACGCAGTATTTT,CASRNTGGTDTQYF
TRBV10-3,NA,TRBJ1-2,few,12,TGTGCCATCAGTGATGTAGGGACTGGCTACACCTTC,CAISDVGTGYTF
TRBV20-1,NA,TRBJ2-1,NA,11,TGCAGTGCTAGCTCTCGTGGGGGGGCCATGTTC,CSASSRGGAMF
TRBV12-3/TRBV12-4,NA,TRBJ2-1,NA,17,TGTGCCAGCAGTTTTAGAGGGTCCGGGACCACCTACAATGAGCAGTTCTTC,CASSFRGSGTTYNEQFF
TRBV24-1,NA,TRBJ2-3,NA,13,TGTGCCACCAGTCATGGGGTCACAGATACGCAGTATTTT,CATSHGVTDTQYF
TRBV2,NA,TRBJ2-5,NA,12,TGTGCCAGCAGTGAATCCCGAGAGACCCAGTACTTC,CASSESRETQYF
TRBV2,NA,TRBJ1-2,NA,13,TGTGCCAGCAGTGAACGCAGACCATATGGCTACACCTTC,CASSERRPYGYTF
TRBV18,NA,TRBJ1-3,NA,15,TGTGCCAGCTCAAGGGGTCCCGGGGCTGGAAACACCATATATTTT,CASSRGPGAGNTIYF
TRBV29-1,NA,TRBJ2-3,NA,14,TGCAGCGTTATGCCAAGGGGTGTCACAGATACTCAGTATTTT,CSVMPRGVTDTQYF